These 14 T cell receptor beta chains came from one sample sequenced in a study of T cells in Graves' hyperthyroidism and ophthalmopathy. Amplified TCR beta CDR3 regions came from RNA transcripts. During a first-round RT-PCR of the TCR CDR3, the HTBI primer set was used. TCRdb used MiXCR to reprocess the multiplex PCR reads, holding one entry per CDR3 protein. The data contain about 530,000 distinct CDR3 sequences, 17% of them seen just once; the ten biggest clones take up 17%. Input material: blood. The origin of the receptors is a woman under 30 with Graves' ophthalmopathy.

This clonotype was recorded many times. This rearrangement joins TRBV7-6 to TRBJ2-1, with 14 bases that match TRBD2. This CDR3 is built from 17 residues. CDR1 is SGHVS, CDR2 FNYEAQ, per germline. With 5 bases clipped from V and 3 bases from J, the junction kept 6 bases outside the gene matches. The CDR3 loop is CASSQRLAGGLYNEQFF. As DNA, the CDR3 is TGTGCCAGCAGCCAACGACTAGCGGGAGGGCTCTACAATGAGCAGTTCTTC.

There are many counts of this clonotype. The chain links TRBV6-2 or TRBV6-3 to TRBJ2-3, with TRBD1 matching 8 bases. V lost 5 bases, J lost 3 bases, and 4 bases stayed unmatched. CDR3 length: 14 amino acids. CDR1 MNHEY and CDR2 SVGEGT come from the germline V gene. CDR3: CASSPTGATDTQYF. Written as DNA, the CDR3 is TGTGCCAGCAGTCCGACAGGGGCGACAGATACGCAGTATTTT.

The chain joins TRBV9 to TRBJ1-2; unclear D gene. The germline gives CDR1 SGDLS, CDR2 YYNGEE. This CDR3 has 12 amino acids. V lost 0 bases, J lost 4 bases, and 4 bases lay in between. The CDR3 DNA reads TGTGCCAGCAGCGTAGCTACCTATGGCTACACCTTC. Its translation is CASSVATYGYTF.

This clonotype appeared a few times. The CDR3: CASSGRKDRDRYQPQHF. The DNA for the CDR3 is TGCGCCAGCAGCGGCCGGAAGGACAGGGATCGTTATCAGCCCCAGCATTTT. The chain has TRBV5-1 and TRBJ1-5; TRBD1 matches 8 bases. CDR1 and CDR2 from the germline V gene are SGHRS and YFSETQ. This CDR3 is 17 amino acids long. Trimming cost V 4 bases and J 5 bases; bases outside gene matches: 14.

The chain carries TRBV5-6 and TRBJ2-5, with 7 bases aligning to TRBD1. This CDR3 comprises 14 residues. J lost 5 bases, V lost 2 bases, and 6 bases had no gene match. Germline values: CDR1 SGHDT, CDR2 YYEEEE. The CDR3 protein is CASSFMRGRETQYF. The CDR3 DNA is TGTGCCAGCAGCTTCATGAGGGGGCGGGAGACCCAGTACTTC.

V gene TRBV11-2 combines with J gene TRBJ2-2; no clear D gene. The germline V and J ends were trimmed by 0 bases and 0 bases, with 14 bases remaining between them. The CDR3 has 18 amino acids. CDR1 SGHAT and CDR2 FQNNGV come from the germline V gene. CDR3 nucleotide sequence: TGTGCCAGCAGCTTAGATCGGGTGATGATCGCGAACACCGGGGAGCTGTTTTTT. This encodes CASSLDRVMIANTGELFF.

This chain connects TRBV10-3 to TRBJ1-2; D is perhaps TRBD1 (6 bases). CDR1 ENHRY and CDR2 SYGVKD come from the germline V gene. CDR3 length: 15 residues. V lost 0 bases, J lost 4 bases, and 12 bases lay in between. The DNA for the CDR3 is TGTGCCATCAGTGAGTCGTACAGGGAGGGCTATGGCTACACCTTC. Translated: CAISESYREGYGYTF.

The J gene is TRBJ2-1, the V gene TRBV7-2, with D unclear. V lost 7 bases, J lost 0 bases, and 19 bases lay in between. In germline, CDR1 is SGHTA, CDR2 FQGNSA. This CDR3 is 17 amino acids long. CDR3 sequence reads: CASNQEVGGVSYNEQFF. The CDR3 region has the DNA TGTGCCAGCAACCAAGAAGTTGGCGGAGTCTCCTACAATGAGCAGTTCTTC.

This clonotype was seen many times. V and J are TRBV11-2 and TRBJ1-1, with D possibly TRBD1 on 5 matching bases. The V end lost 0 bases, the J end lost 6 bases, and 20 bases lay between the germline ends. The germline gives CDR1 SGHAT, CDR2 FQNNGV. This CDR3 has 17 residues. CDR3 coding DNA: TGTGCCAGCAGCTTAGACGTTTGGGGGGAGTCGGACCCTGAAGCTTTCTTT. Translating it yields CASSLDVWGESDPEAFF.

In this sample, this clonotype turned up a few times. The V gene is TRBV4-2, the J gene TRBJ2-2; D is unclear. The CDR3 spans 14 residues. Germline V gene data show CDR1 as LGHNA and CDR2 as YNFKEQ. The V end lost 5 bases, the J end lost 3 bases, and 10 bases lay between the germline ends. DNA for the CDR3: TGTGCCAGCAGCGGGCTTACGGACACCGGGGAGCTGTTTTTT. Translated: CASSGLTDTGELFF.

This clonotype was counted at least ten times. V and J are TRBV15 and TRBJ1-2; D not resolved. CDR1 and CDR2 from the germline V gene are LNHNV and YYDKDF (reference sequence). CDR3 size: 12 residues. Deletions cut 4 bases from V and 0 bases from J, with 3 bases between. CDR3 protein: CATSTTNYGYTF. CDR3 in DNA: TGTGCCACCAGCACGACTAACTATGGCTACACCTTC.

The CDR3 DNA reads as TGTGCCAGCAGCCCCTGGACTTTTGAGCAGTACTTC. It codes for CASSPWTFEQYF. V and J are TRBV14 and TRBJ2-7; D may be TRBD2 (5 bases). Germline V gene data show CDR1 as SGHDN and CDR2 as FVKESK. CDR3 length equals 12 residues. Trimming left V 4 bases short and J 7 bases short, with 11 bases between.

CDR3 DNA: TGCGCCAGCAGTGTCAGCGGCACTGAAGCTTTCTTT. Protein product: CASSVSGTEAFF. The chain joins TRBV10-1 to TRBJ1-1; D call uncertain. CDR1 and CDR2 (germline): WNHNN, SYGVQD (reference sequence). This CDR3 is built from 12 residues. Trimming pared 4 bases from V and 4 bases from J, leaving 7 bases between.

The chain employs TRBV30 and TRBJ1-5; unclear D gene. This CDR3 region has 15 residues. CDR1 GTSNPN and CDR2 SVGIG come from the germline V gene (reference sequence). V lost 0 bases and J lost 0, with 9 bases in between. The CDR3: CAWSVVKNSNQPQHF. The CDR3 DNA reads as TGTGCCTGGAGTGTAGTTAAGAATAGCAATCAGCCCCAGCATTTT.